A selection of T cell receptor beta chains follows, all from one sample in a study of memory CD4+ T cells and cytomegalovirus serostatus. Some clones are missing from TCRdb's copy, which holds only in-frame ones; the method was immunoSEQ multiplex PCR. The table lists approximately 92,000 clones, 75% to 85% of them singletons. The source material was memory CD4+ T cells from blood. The origin of the receptors is an adult in good health and CMV-seropositive. CDR3s include the opening cysteine and the closing phenylalanine or tryptophan. The D gene is left open where the match is weak. Size tells how often a clone was seen (once, few, many) or the class of an expanded clone, and some rows leave it out.

TRBJ2-3	NA	once	TRBV20-1	CSAPQADTQYF	TGCAGTGCTCCCCAGGCAGATACGCAGTATTTT
TRBJ2-1	TRBD1	NA	TRBV6-5	CASSSATGANEQFF	TGTGCCAGCAGTTCTGCGACAGGGGCCAATGAGCAGTTCTTC
TRBJ2-5	NA	NA	TRBV28	CASSLPTMGGGETQYF	TGTGCCAGCAGTTTACCCACGATGGGAGGTGGAGAGACCCAGTACTTC
TRBJ1-3	TRBD1	NA	TRBV19	CASSRMTGAGNTIYF	TGTGCCAGTAGCAGGATGACAGGGGCTGGAAACACCATATATTTT
TRBJ2-7	TRBD1	NA	TRBV5-4	CAIRGLYEQYF	TGTGCCATAAGGGGGCTTTACGAGCAGTACTTC
TRBJ2-5	NA	few	TRBV5-1	CASSSGGQETQYF	TGCGCCAGCAGCTCTGGAGGCCAAGAGACCCAGTACTTC
TRBJ2-7	TRBD2	NA	TRBV5-1	CASSLGDYQTSEQYF	TGCGCCAGCAGCTTGGGGGACTACCAAACCTCCGAGCAGTACTTC
TRBJ1-1	TRBD1	NA	TRBV7-8	CASSLGTGLLGEAFF	TGTGCCAGCAGCTTAGGGACAGGGCTTCTGGGTGAAGCTTTCTTT
TRBJ2-7	NA	NA	TRBV5-5	CASSLSTGISYEQYF	TGTGCCAGCAGCTTATCTACCGGGATCTCCTACGAGCAGTACTTC
TRBJ1-5	TRBD1	NA	TRBV6-6	CASTDRGHQPQHF	TGTGCCAGCACCGACAGGGGCCATCAGCCCCAGCATTTT
TRBJ2-2	TRBD2	NA	TRBV28	CASSSLAGRGGELFF	TGTGCCAGCAGTTCACTAGCGGGGAGAGGCGGGGAGCTGTTTTTT
TRBJ2-3	NA	NA	TRBV7-2	CASSFGPPPDTQYF	TGTGCCAGCAGCTTCGGACCCCCCCCAGATACGCAGTATTTT
TRBJ1-1	NA	NA	TRBV6-6	CASSRGQNTEAFF	TGTGCCAGCAGCCGAGGACAGAACACTGAAGCTTTCTTT
TRBJ2-7	NA	NA	TRBV19	CASSIFGDAYEQYF	TGTGCCAGTAGTATCTTCGGGGACGCCTACGAGCAGTACTTC
TRBJ1-2	TRBD1	NA	TRBV5-4	CASTPAAGGNYGYTF	TGTGCCAGCACCCCGGCGGCAGGGGGGAACTATGGCTACACCTTC
TRBJ2-7	TRBD2	NA	TRBV4-1	CASSQSSLAGPYEQYF	TGCGCCAGCAGCCAATCTAGCCTAGCGGGACCCTACGAGCAGTACTTC
TRBJ1-1	NA	NA	TRBV7-8	CASSLMSTEAFF	TGTGCCAGCAGCTTAATGAGCACTGAAGCTTTCTTT
TRBJ1-2	NA	NA	TRBV5-1	CASSLGRNYGYTF	TGCGCCAGCAGCTTGGGCAGGAACTATGGCTACACCTTC
TRBJ1-1	NA	few	TRBV9	CASSGQGLGGAFF	TGTGCCAGCAGCGGGCAGGGGCTTGGTGGAGCTTTCTTT
TRBJ2-5	NA	NA	TRBV28	CASSSPGYQETQYF	TGTGCCAGCAGTTCACCAGGGTATCAAGAGACCCAGTACTTC
TRBJ1-1	NA	NA	TRBV2	CASTIRTDTEAFF	TGTGCCAGCACAATTAGGACAGATACTGAAGCTTTCTTT
TRBJ2-2	NA	once	TRBV19	CASSPTNPRAGELFF	TGTGCCAGTAGTCCAACCAACCCTCGGGCCGGGGAGCTGTTTTTT
TRBJ1-1	NA	NA	TRBV9	CASSVAGGVAFF	TGTGCCAGCAGCGTAGCTGGGGGCGTAGCTTTCTTT
TRBJ2-1	NA	NA	TRBV7-2	CASSTQGSRGNEQFF	TGTGCCAGCAGCACCCAGGGATCAAGAGGAAATGAGCAGTTCTTC
TRBJ1-2	NA	NA	TRBV7-2	CASSLGDNGYTF	TGTGCCAGCAGCTTAGGGGACAATGGCTACACCTTC
TRBJ1-1	NA	NA	TRBV5-5	CASSWGQKNTEAFF	TGTGCCAGCAGCTGGGGACAAAAGAACACTGAAGCTTTCTTT